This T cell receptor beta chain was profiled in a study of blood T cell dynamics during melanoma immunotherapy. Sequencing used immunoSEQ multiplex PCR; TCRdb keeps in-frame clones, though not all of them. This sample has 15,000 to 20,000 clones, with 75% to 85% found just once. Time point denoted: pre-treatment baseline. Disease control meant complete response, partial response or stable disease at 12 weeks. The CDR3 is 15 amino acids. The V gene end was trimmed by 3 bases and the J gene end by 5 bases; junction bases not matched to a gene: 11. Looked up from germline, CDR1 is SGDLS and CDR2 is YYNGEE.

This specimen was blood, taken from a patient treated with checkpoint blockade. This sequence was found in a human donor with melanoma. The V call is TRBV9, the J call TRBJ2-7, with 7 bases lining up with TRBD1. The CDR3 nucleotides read TGTGCCAGCAGCGCAACGACAGGGAATACTGACGAGCAGTACTTC. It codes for CASSATTGNTDEQYF.